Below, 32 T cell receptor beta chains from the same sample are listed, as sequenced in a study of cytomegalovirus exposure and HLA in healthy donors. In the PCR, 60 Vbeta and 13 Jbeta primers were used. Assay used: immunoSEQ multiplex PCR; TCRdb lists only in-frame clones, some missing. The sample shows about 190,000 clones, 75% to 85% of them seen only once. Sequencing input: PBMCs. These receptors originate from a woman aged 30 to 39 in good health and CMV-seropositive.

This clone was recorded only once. The CDR3 loop reads CASSLRRGVKGETQYF. The CDR3 nucleotides are TGTGCCAGCAGCCTCCGCCGGGGGGTTAAGGGAGAGACCCAGTACTTC. The chain carries TRBV11-2 and TRBJ2-5; 7 bases line up with TRBD2. The length of the CDR3 is 16 residues. J gave up 4 bases and V 5 bases, and 13 bases lay outside the gene matches. Germline V lookup: CDR1 SGHAT, CDR2 FQNNGV.

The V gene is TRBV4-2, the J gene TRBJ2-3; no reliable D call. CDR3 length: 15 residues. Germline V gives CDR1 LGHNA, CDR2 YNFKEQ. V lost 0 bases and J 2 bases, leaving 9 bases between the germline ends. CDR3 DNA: TGTGCCAGCAGCCAAGATGGCAGTTTCACAGATACGCAGTATTTT. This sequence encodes CASSQDGSFTDTQYF.

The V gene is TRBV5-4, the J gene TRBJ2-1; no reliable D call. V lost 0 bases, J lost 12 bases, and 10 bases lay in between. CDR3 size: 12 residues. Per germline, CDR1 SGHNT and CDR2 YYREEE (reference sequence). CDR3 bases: TGTGCCAGCAGCTTGGAAGGATACAGGCAGTTCTTC. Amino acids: CASSLEGYRQFF. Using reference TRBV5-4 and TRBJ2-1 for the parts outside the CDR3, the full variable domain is ETGVTQSPTHLIKTRGQQVTLRCSSQSGHNTVSWYQQALGQGPQFIFQYYREEENGRGNFPPRFSGLQFPNYSSELNVNALELDDSALYLCASSLEGYRQFFGPGTRLTVL.

CDR3: CASSRTGINQPQHF. The CDR3 DNA is TGTGCCAGCAGCCGGACAGGGATCAATCAGCCCCAGCATTTT. The chain combines TRBV7-9 with TRBJ1-5, with 8 bases identical to TRBD1. CDR3 length: 14 amino acids. Germline assignment: CDR1 SEHNR and CDR2 FQNEAQ (reference sequence). V gave up 5 bases and J gave up 3 bases; unmatched junction bases: 3.

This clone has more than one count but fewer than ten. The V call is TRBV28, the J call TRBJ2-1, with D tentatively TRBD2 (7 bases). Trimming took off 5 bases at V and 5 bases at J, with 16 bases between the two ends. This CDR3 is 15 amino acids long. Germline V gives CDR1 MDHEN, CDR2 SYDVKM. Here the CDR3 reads CASSRGGRGHNEQFF. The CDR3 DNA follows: TGTGCCAGCAGTCGAGGGGGGAGGGGCCACAATGAGCAGTTCTTC.

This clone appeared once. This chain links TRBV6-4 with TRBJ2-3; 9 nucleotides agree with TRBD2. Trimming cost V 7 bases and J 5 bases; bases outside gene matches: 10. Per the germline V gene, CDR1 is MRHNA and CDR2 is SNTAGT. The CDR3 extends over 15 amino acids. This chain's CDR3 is CASKKASGVGDTQYF. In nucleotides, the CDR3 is TGTGCCAGCAAAAAGGCTAGCGGGGTCGGAGATACGCAGTATTTT.

CDR3 bases: TGTGCCAGCAGTTCTCCGGGACATAGGTACAATGAGCAGTTCTTC. This encodes CASSSPGHRYNEQFF. The chain is built from TRBV5-4 and TRBJ2-1; weak D call: TRBD1 (6 bases). With 5 bases removed from V and 4 bases from J, the gap between germline ends came to 16 bases. The CDR3 totals 15 residues. Germline V gives CDR1 SGHNT, CDR2 YYREEE (reference sequence). Based on the CDR3 plus reference TRBV5-4 and TRBJ2-1, the full variable domain is ETGVTQSPTHLIKTRGQQVTLRCSSQSGHNTVSWYQQALGQGPQFIFQYYREEENGRGNFPPRFSGLQFPNYSSELNVNALELDDSALYLCASSSPGHRYNEQFFGPGTRLTVL.

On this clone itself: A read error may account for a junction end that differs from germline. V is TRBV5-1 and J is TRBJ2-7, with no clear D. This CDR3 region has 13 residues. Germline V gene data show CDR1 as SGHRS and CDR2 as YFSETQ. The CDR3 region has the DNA TGCGCCAGCAGCGGGCAGCTCTCCCACGAGCAGTACTTC. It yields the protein CASSGQLSHEQYF.

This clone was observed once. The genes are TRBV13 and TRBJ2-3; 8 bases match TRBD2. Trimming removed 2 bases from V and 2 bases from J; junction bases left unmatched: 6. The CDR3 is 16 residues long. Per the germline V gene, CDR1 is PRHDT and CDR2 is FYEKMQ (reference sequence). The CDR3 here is CASSLKRGSLTDTQYF. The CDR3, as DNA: TGTGCCAGCAGCTTAAAGCGGGGGTCTCTCACAGATACGCAGTATTTT. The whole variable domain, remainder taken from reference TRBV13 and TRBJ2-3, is AAGVIQSPRHLIKEKRETATLKCYPIPRHDTVYWYQQGPGQDPQFLISFYEKMQSDKGSIPDRFSAQQFSDYHSELNMSSLELGDSALYFCASSLKRGSLTDTQYFGPGTRLTVL.

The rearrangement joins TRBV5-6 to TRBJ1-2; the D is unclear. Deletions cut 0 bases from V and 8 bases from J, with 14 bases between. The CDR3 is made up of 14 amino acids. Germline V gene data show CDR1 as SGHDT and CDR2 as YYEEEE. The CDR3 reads CASSLARRLGGYTF. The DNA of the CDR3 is TGTGCCAGCAGCTTGGCTCGGCGTTTGGGCGGCTACACCTTC.

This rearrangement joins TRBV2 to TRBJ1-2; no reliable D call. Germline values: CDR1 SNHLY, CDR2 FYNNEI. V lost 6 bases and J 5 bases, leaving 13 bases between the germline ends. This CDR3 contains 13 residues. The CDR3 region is CASRRYENYGYTF. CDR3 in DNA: TGTGCCAGCAGACGCTACGAAAATTATGGCTACACCTTC.

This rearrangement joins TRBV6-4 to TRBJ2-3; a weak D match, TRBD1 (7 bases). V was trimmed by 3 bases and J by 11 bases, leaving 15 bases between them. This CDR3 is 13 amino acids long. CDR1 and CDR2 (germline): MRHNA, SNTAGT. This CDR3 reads CASSEMGRDRQYF. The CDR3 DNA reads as TGTGCCAGCAGTGAAATGGGGCGGGACAGGCAGTATTTT.

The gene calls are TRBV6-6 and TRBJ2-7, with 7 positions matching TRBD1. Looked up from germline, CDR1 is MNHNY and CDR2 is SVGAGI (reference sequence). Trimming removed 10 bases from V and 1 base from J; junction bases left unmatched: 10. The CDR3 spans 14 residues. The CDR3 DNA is TGTGCCACCGCGACAGGGCTTAGGTCCTACGAGCAGTACTTC. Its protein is CATATGLRSYEQYF.

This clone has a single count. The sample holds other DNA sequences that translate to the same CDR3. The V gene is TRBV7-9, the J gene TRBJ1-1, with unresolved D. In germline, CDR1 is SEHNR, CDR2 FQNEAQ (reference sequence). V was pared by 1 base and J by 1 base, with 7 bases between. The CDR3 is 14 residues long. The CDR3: CASSLVAGNTEAFF. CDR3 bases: TGTGCCAGCAGCTTAGTAGCCGGGAACACTGAAGCTTTCTTT.

CDR3 in amino acids: CASSGTSGYNEQFF. CDR3 DNA sequence: TGTGCCAGCAGCGGGACTAGCGGCTACAATGAGCAGTTCTTC. This chain connects TRBV5-6 to TRBJ2-1; the match to TRBD2 covers 11 bases. The length of the CDR3 is 14 residues. V was clipped by 4 bases and J by 3 bases; unmatched bases: 0. Germline loops: CDR1 SGHDT, CDR2 YYEEEE.

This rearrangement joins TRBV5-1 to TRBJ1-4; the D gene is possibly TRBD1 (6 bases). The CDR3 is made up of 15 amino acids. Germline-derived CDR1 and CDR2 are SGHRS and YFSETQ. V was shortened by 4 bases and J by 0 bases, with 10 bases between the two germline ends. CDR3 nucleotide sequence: TGCGCCAGCAGCCCTAACAGGGCAACTAATGAAAAACTGTTTTTT. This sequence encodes CASSPNRATNEKLFF.

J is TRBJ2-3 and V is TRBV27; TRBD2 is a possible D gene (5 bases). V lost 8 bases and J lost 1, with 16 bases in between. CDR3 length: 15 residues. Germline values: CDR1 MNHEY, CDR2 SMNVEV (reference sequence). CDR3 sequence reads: CASPNGGPGTDTQYF. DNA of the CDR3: TGTGCCAGCCCTAATGGCGGGCCTGGCACAGATACGCAGTATTTT.

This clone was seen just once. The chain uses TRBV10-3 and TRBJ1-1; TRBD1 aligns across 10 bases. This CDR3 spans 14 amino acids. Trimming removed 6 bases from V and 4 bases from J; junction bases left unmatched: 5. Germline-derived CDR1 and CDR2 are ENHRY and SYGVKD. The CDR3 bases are TGTGCCATCAGCCAGACAGGGGGCGGCACTGAAGCTTTCTTT. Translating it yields CAISQTGGGTEAFF.

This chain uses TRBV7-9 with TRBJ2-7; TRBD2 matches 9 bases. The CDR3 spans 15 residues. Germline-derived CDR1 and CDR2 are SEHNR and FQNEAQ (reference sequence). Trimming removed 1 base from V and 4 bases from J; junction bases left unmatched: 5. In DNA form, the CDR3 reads TGTGCCAGCAGCTTAGAGACTAGCGGAGATTACGAGCAGTACTTC. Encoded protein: CASSLETSGDYEQYF.

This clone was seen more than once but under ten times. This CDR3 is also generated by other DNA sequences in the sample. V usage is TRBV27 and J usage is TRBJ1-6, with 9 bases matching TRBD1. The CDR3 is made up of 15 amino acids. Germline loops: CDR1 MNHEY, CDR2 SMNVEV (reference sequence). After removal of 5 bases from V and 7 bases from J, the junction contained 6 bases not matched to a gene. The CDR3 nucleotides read TGTGCCAGCAGTCCTCTGACAGGGGGAAATTCACCCCTCCACTTT. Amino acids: CASSPLTGGNSPLHF.

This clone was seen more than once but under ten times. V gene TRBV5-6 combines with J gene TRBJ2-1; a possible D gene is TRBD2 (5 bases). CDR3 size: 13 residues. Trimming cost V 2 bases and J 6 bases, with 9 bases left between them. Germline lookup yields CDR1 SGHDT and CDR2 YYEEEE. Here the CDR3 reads CASSLGRSNEQFF. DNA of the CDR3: TGTGCCAGCAGCTTAGGGAGAAGCAATGAGCAGTTCTTC.

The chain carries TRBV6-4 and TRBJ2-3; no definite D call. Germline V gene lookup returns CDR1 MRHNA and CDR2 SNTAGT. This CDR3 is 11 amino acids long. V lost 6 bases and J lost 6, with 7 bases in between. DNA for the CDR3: TGTGCCAGCAGGAACGGGGATACGCAGTATTTT. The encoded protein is CASRNGDTQYF.

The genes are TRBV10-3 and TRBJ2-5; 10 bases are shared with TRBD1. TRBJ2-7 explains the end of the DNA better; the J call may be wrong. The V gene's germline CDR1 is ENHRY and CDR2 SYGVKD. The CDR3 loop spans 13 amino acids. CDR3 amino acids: CATGTGESYEQYF. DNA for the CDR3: TGTGCCACCGGGACAGGGGAGTCCTACGAGCAGTACTTC.

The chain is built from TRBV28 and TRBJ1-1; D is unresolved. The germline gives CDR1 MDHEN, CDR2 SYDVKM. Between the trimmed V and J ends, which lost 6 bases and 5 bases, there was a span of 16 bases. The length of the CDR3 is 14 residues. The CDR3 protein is CASSPLRERTEAFF. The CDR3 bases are TGTGCCAGCAGCCCCCTGAGGGAGAGGACTGAAGCTTTCTTT.

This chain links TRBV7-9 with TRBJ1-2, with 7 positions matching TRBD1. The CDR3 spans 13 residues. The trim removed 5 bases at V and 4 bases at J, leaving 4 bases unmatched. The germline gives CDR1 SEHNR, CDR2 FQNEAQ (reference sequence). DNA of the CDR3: TGTGCCAGCAGCCCGACAGGGATCTATGGCTACACCTTC. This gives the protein CASSPTGIYGYTF.

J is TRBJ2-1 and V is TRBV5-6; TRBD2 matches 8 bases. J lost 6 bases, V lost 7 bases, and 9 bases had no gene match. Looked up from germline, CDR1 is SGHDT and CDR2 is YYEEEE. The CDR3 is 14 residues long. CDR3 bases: TGTGCCAGCCGGGGGGGCAGGGTCGGCAATGAGCAGTTCTTC. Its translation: CASRGGRVGNEQFF.

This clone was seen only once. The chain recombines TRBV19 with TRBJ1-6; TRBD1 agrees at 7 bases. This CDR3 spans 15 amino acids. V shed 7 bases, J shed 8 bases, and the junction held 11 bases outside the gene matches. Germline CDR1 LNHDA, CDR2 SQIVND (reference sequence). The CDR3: CASNYQTGLDSPLHF. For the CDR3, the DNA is TGTGCCAGTAATTATCAGACAGGGCTGGATTCACCCCTCCACTTT. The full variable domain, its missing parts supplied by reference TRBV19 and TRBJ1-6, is DGGITQSPKYLFRKEGQNVTLSCEQNLNHDAMYWYRQDPGQGLRLIYYSQIVNDFQKGDIAEGYSVSREKKESFPLTVTSAQKNPTAFYLCASNYQTGLDSPLHFGNGTRLTVT.

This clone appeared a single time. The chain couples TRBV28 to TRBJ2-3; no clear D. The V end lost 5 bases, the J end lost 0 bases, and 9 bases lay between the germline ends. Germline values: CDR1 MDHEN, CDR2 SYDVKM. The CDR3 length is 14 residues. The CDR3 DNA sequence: TGTGCCAGCAGTCCCCCCCCTAGCACAGATACGCAGTATTTT. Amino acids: CASSPPPSTDTQYF.

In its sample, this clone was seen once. This chain's CDR3 is CSVEDDISPGDTQYF. The CDR3 DNA reads as TGCAGCGTTGAAGACGATATTTCCCCGGGGGATACGCAGTATTTT. The rearrangement links TRBV29-1 to TRBJ2-3, with D possibly being TRBD2 (5 bases). Germline CDR1 is SQVTM and CDR2 is ANQGSEA. The CDR3 is 15 amino acids. The V gene lost 0 bases and the J gene lost 6 bases, with 16 bases spanning the gap.

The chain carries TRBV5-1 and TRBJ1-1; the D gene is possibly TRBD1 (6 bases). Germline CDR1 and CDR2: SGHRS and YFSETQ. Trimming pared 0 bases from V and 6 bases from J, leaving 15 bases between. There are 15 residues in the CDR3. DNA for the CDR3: TGCGCCAGCAGCTTGGCCAACAGGGCAACTTCTGAAGCTTTCTTT. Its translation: CASSLANRATSEAFF.

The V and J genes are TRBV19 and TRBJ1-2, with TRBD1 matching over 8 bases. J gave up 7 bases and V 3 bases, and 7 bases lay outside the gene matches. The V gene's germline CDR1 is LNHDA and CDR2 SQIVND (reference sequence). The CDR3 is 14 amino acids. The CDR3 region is CASSIPRGRSGYTF. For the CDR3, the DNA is TGTGCCAGTAGTATCCCCAGGGGGCGAAGTGGCTACACCTTC. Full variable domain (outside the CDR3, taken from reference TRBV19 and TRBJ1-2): DGGITQSPKYLFRKEGQNVTLSCEQNLNHDAMYWYRQDPGQGLRLIYYSQIVNDFQKGDIAEGYSVSREKKESFPLTVTSAQKNPTAFYLCASSIPRGRSGYTFGSGTRLTVV.

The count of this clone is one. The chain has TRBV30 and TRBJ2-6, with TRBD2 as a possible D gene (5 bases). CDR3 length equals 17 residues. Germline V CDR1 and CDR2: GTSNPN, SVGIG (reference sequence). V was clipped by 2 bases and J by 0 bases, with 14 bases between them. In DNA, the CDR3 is TGTGCCTGGAGTAACACCCGGGGAAGCTCTGGGGCCAACGTCCTGACTTTC. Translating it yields CAWSNTRGSSGANVLTF.